This TCR beta chain was obtained from a study of T cell changes during pregnancy in multiple sclerosis (dated by TCRdb to between 2018 and 2021). Some background on the complete study: The study examined how the T cell repertoire changed over the course of pregnancy in women with multiple sclerosis.

Receptor libraries were prepared by the immunoSEQ multiplex PCR assay. The table was pulled from immuneACCESS by TCRdb, which kept in-frame rearrangements only. Such tables lose some clones; where checked, under half of the loss comes from unresolved V genes, and the rest has no known cause. In this sample the table shows approximately 37,000 clones, approximately 90% of which occur a single time. Around 3.9% of the sample is held by the ten biggest clonotypes. A word on this clone: The antigen it binds to is not known. Qualities for individual bases were not recorded, and no much larger clone is one base off.

Reading from cysteine to phenylalanine, the CDR3 counts 16 amino acids. CDR3 DNA is the only sequence kept; it has 48 bases, read in frame from the first base. Based on the germline V gene, the CDR1 and CDR2 sequences are KGHSH and LQKENI. Deletion took 3 bases off V and 5 bases off J, with a span of 19 bases between the germline ends. The sample was CD8+ T cells from peripheral blood mononuclear cells, taken in the first trimester of pregnancy. This TCR came from a female donor with multiple sclerosis, enrolled in a pregnancy study. The V and J genes are TRBV18 and TRBJ2-5, and possibly TRBD2, on 5 matching bases. The bases read TGTGCCAGCTCACCTCCGAGGACTGCAATGGAGGAGACCCAGTACTTC. Translated, it gives CASSPPRTAMEETQYF.